This TCR beta chain emerged from a study of blood T cell repertoires in COVID-19. Cohorts were assigned according to the clinical history that participants reported. CDR1 is LGHDT, CDR2 YNNKEL, per germline (reference sequence). V shed 4 bases and J 1 base; nucleotides not matched to a gene: 2. This CDR3 region has 14 residues. Profiled with immunoSEQ multiplex PCR; TCRdb holds only in-frame clones, not every one. The sample lists about 330,000 clones; around 87% were seen once. The rearrangement uses TRBV3-1 (or the pseudogene TRBV3-2) and TRBJ1-1; 8 nucleotides align to TRBD1. Sequenced material: PBMCs or T cells enriched from blood (not recorded which). The source is a woman aged 25-40 years who had recovered from COVID-19. CDR3 loop: CASSRDRPNTEAFF. The CDR3 DNA sequence: TGTGCCAGCAGCCGGGACAGGCCGAACACTGAAGCTTTCTTT.